Given below is one TCR beta chain in context. V was clipped by 3 bases and J by 4 bases; unmatched bases: 17. CDR1 is SQVTM, CDR2 ANQGSEA, per germline. This CDR3 has 18 residues. The data belong to a study of blood T cell repertoires in COVID-19. The overall study: Acute and convalescent COVID-19 samples came from the United States, Italy and Spain. PBMCs, B-cell-depleted T cells, or T cells were the source of the cDNA or gDNA that made up the material.

Authors' methods: Amplified reference gene primers provided the basis for estimating nucleated cell counts. Clones were sequenced by immunoSEQ multiplex PCR, and TCRdb holds only the in-frame ones, with some missing. For V, J and clone size, that table is used; D and trimming come from the DNA. Among around 110,000 clones listed, 82% were seen once. Sequencing was done on a sample of peripheral blood. The TCR sequence derives from a man aged 65-85 years with acute or convalescent COVID-19. This chain connects TRBV29-1 to TRBJ2-3; TRBD1 matches at 9 bases. The CDR3 spells CSVDAYRGRLAKPDTQYF. CDR3 DNA sequence: TGCAGCGTTGACGCCTACAGGGGGCGGCTAGCTAAACCAGATACGCAGTATTTT.